Below, 24 T cell receptor beta chains from the same sample are listed, as sequenced in a study of human T cells and chemical hapten exposure. As for time point: patch test 1, 2 weeks after DPC sensitization. Treatment indicated: therapeutic diphenylcyclopropenone sensitization with weekly scalp DPC. TCRdb redid the calling of the RACE reads with MiXCR, one entry per CDR3 protein. Among around 71,000 distinct CDR3 sequences listed, more than 8% were seen once. The specimen was whole blood, collected in connection with sensitization to the hapten diphenylcyclopropenone (DPC). The receptor set was obtained from a woman aged 40 to 50 with alopecia areata. Some clones in this sample may be carry-over from other donors' samples.

The CDR3 sequence: CASSLNRLNTEAFF. Written as DNA, the CDR3 is TGTGCCAGCAGCTTAAACAGGCTGAACACTGAAGCTTTCTTT. V and J are TRBV7-2 and TRBJ1-1; possible D gene TRBD1, 5 bases. The germline gives CDR1 SGHTA, CDR2 FQGNSA. The CDR3 has 14 amino acids. V was shortened by 2 bases and J by 0 bases, with 7 bases between the two germline ends.

The table lists this clonotype with a few counts. The chain is built from TRBV28 and TRBJ2-3, with D perhaps matching TRBD2 (6 bases). V was trimmed by 3 bases and J by 6 bases, leaving 16 bases between them. The CDR3 contains 15 residues. Germline V gene sequence: CDR1 MDHEN, CDR2 SYDVKM. The CDR3: CASSFGTARGDTQYF. The CDR3 DNA sequence: TGTGCCAGCAGTTTTGGAACGGCGCGGGGCGATACGCAGTATTTT.

In this sample, this clonotype turned up many times. J is TRBJ1-3 and V is TRBV12-3 or TRBV12-4; weak D call: TRBD1 (5 bases). The CDR3 extends over 15 amino acids. Trimming took off 7 bases at V and 1 base at J, with 14 bases between the two ends. In DNA, the CDR3 is TGTGCCAGCATCTTGAGGGGAGTTTCTGGAAACACCATATATTTT. Translated: CASILRGVSGNTIYF.

This clonotype was seen a few times. The chain joins TRBV10-1 to TRBJ1-4; D not certain. CDR3 length equals 13 residues. The V gene's germline CDR1 is WNHNN and CDR2 SYGVQD (reference sequence). Trimming pared 4 bases from V and 7 bases from J, leaving 10 bases between. CDR3 residues: CASSGPGSEKLFF. The CDR3 coding sequence is TGCGCCAGCAGTGGCCCCGGGAGTGAAAAACTGTTTTTT.

This clonotype was observed at least ten times. The rearrangement joins TRBV4-2 to TRBJ2-1, with TRBD2 identical over 10 bases. The germline V gene has CDR1 LGHNA and CDR2 YNFKEQ. V was clipped by 4 bases and J by 0 bases; unmatched bases: 15. The CDR3 length is 20 residues. The CDR3 region is CASSPTLAGGPLSSYNEQFF. CDR3 coding DNA: TGTGCCAGCAGCCCAACCTTAGCGGGGGGTCCTCTAAGCTCCTACAATGAGCAGTTCTTC.

This clonotype has at least ten counts. The rearrangement links TRBV19 to TRBJ2-6; no clear D. V shed 6 bases and J shed 5 bases, with 17 bases lying between them. The germline V gene encodes CDR1 LNHDA and CDR2 SQIVND (reference sequence). The CDR3 covers 16 residues. CDR3 in amino acids: CASRTTFGLRANVLTF. In DNA, the CDR3 is TGTGCCAGTAGGACCACGTTTGGTTTGAGGGCCAACGTCCTGACTTTC.

This clonotype was counted ten times or more. The rearrangement joins TRBV4-3 to TRBJ1-4; 8 bases are a match to TRBD1. The trim removed 6 bases at V and 5 bases at J, leaving 2 bases unmatched. Looked up from germline, CDR1 is LGHNA and CDR2 is YSLEER. The CDR3 covers 13 residues. In nucleotides, the CDR3 is TGCGCCAGCAGACGGGACAGGAATGAAAAACTGTTTTTT. Translating gives CASRRDRNEKLFF.

This clonotype occurred a few times. J is TRBJ2-1 and V is TRBV14; 9 bases are a match to TRBD1. V was clipped by 1 base and J by 4 bases; unmatched bases: 8. CDR1 and CDR2 (germline): SGHDN, FVKESK. The CDR3 totals 17 residues. The CDR3 region is CASSQGGMGTGYNEQFF. CDR3 coding DNA: TGTGCCAGCAGCCAAGGGGGGATGGGGACAGGGTACAATGAGCAGTTCTTC. Looking up the rest from reference TRBV14 and TRBJ2-1 gives the full variable domain: EAGVTQFPSHSVIEKGQTVTLRCDPISGHDNLYWYRRVMGKEIKFLLHFVKESKQDESGMPNNRFLAERTGGTYSTLKVQPAELEDSGVYFCASSQGGMGTGYNEQFFGPGTRLTVL.

This clonotype turned up a few times. The rearrangement links TRBV6-6 to TRBJ2-7; D possibly matches TRBD1 or TRBD2 (6 bases each). V was clipped by 5 bases and J by 4 bases, with 21 bases between them. Germline V gene lookup returns CDR1 MNHNY and CDR2 SVGAGI (reference sequence). There are 16 residues in the CDR3. The DNA for the CDR3 is TGTGCCAGCAGTCCCCAAAGGGGGGTGAAGGGATACGAGCAGTACTTC. It specifies CASSPQRGVKGYEQYF.

V is TRBV30 and J is TRBJ1-4; 8 nucleotides agree with TRBD1. J gave up 1 base and V 4 bases, and 2 bases lay outside the gene matches. CDR1 GTSNPN and CDR2 SVGIG come from the germline V gene (reference sequence). The length of the CDR3 is 14 residues. The CDR3 DNA reads as TGTGCCTGGAACAGGGGGTTAACTAATGAAAAACTGTTTTTT. As protein: CAWNRGLTNEKLFF.

This clonotype was observed at least ten times. V usage is TRBV7-3 and J usage is TRBJ1-1; no clear D gene. The CDR3 consists of 14 residues. Germline CDR1 reads SGHTA; CDR2 reads FQGTGA. Trimming pared 2 bases from V and 2 bases from J, leaving 9 bases between. CDR3 sequence: CASSLYGSNTEAFF. The CDR3 DNA reads as TGTGCCAGCAGCTTATACGGCTCTAACACTGAAGCTTTCTTT.

This clonotype has just a few counts. V usage is TRBV5-1 and J usage is TRBJ2-7, with 10 bases aligning to TRBD1. CDR3 length: 15 residues. Germline lookup yields CDR1 SGHRS and CDR2 YFSETQ. V trimming: 4 bases; J trimming: 0 bases; junction bases outside the gene matches: 4. The CDR3 DNA reads as TGCGCCAGCAGCGGGACAGGGGCCAGCTCCTACGAGCAGTACTTC. Encoded protein: CASSGTGASSYEQYF.

This chain joins TRBV6-5 and TRBJ1-5, with D possibly being TRBD1 (6 bases). V dropped 0 bases and J dropped 4 bases, with 10 bases sitting between them. Germline V lookup: CDR1 MNHEY, CDR2 SVGAGI. The CDR3 is made up of 15 amino acids. The CDR3 here is CASSYSGGRNQPQHF. The CDR3 DNA follows: TGTGCCAGCAGTTACTCAGGGGGGAGGAATCAGCCCCAGCATTTT.

This clonotype was counted a few times. Here the CDR3 reads CASSQFGEKLFF. CDR3 coding DNA: TGTGCCAGCAGCCAATTTGGTGAAAAACTGTTTTTT. The chain couples TRBV14 to TRBJ1-4, with no clear D. This CDR3 comprises 12 residues. CDR1 SGHDN and CDR2 FVKESK come from the germline V gene. V was clipped by 2 bases and J by 7 bases, with 5 bases between them. Complete variable domain (other parts from reference TRBV14 and TRBJ1-4): EAGVTQFPSHSVIEKGQTVTLRCDPISGHDNLYWYRRVMGKEIKFLLHFVKESKQDESGMPNNRFLAERTGGTYSTLKVQPAELEDSGVYFCASSQFGEKLFFGSGTQLSVL.

Many counts were recorded for this clonotype. The CDR3 nucleotides are TGCGCCAGCAGCTTGGGGGACAGCCAAGAGACCCAGTACTTC. This codes for CASSLGDSQETQYF. The V gene is TRBV5-1, the J gene TRBJ2-5; 7 bases map to TRBD1. J lost 1 base, V lost 0 bases, and 0 bases had no gene match. The CDR3 contains 14 residues. CDR1 and CDR2 from the germline V gene are SGHRS and YFSETQ.

The chain couples TRBV15 to TRBJ1-2; D unresolved. This CDR3 spans 12 amino acids. V lost 0 bases, J lost 8 bases, and 7 bases lay in between. Germline lookup yields CDR1 LNHNV and CDR2 YYDKDF (reference sequence). The CDR3 spells CATSRDGLGYTF. For the CDR3, the DNA is TGTGCCACCAGCAGAGACGGCCTGGGCTACACCTTC.

This clonotype was recorded many times. This chain uses TRBV12-3 or TRBV12-4 with TRBJ1-1; D remains ambiguous. The CDR3 has 13 residues. V lost 5 bases to trimming and J lost 2 bases, with 9 bases between them. The CDR3 spells CASSRRVNTEAFF. DNA of the CDR3: TGTGCCAGCAGTCGGCGGGTAAACACTGAAGCTTTCTTT.

The rearrangement joins TRBV4-1 to TRBJ1-1; D is unresolved. CDR3 length: 14 amino acids. The germline V gene encodes CDR1 MGHRA and CDR2 YSYEKL. Trimming pared 0 bases from V and 0 bases from J, leaving 5 bases between. The CDR3 loop reads CASSQDFVNTEAFF. CDR3 nucleotide sequence: TGCGCCAGCAGCCAAGATTTCGTGAACACTGAAGCTTTCTTT.

This clonotype was observed a handful of times. This chain links TRBV5-1 with TRBJ2-7, with TRBD1 identical over 7 bases. Germline lookup yields CDR1 SGHRS and CDR2 YFSETQ. J gave up 4 bases and V 0 bases, and 4 bases lay outside the gene matches. The length of the CDR3 is 14 residues. Here the CDR3 reads CASSLEGAVYEQYF. The CDR3 region has the DNA TGCGCCAGCAGCTTGGAGGGGGCCGTTTACGAGCAGTACTTC. Filled out from reference TRBV5-1 and TRBJ2-7, the complete variable domain reads KAGVTQTPRYLIKTRGQQVTLSCSPISGHRSVSWYQQTPGQGLQFLFEYFSETQRNKGNFPGRFSGRQFSNSRSEMNVSTLELGDSALYLCASSLEGAVYEQYFGPGTRLTVT.

In its sample, this clonotype was seen many times. The chain is built from TRBV7-2 and TRBJ1-4, with D hard to call. V dropped 5 bases and J dropped 2 bases, with 9 bases sitting between them. CDR1 and CDR2 from the germline V gene are SGHTA and FQGNSA. The CDR3 loop spans 14 amino acids. The CDR3: CASSPDGTNEKLFF. The CDR3 nucleotides are TGTGCCAGCAGCCCGGACGGGACTAATGAAAAACTGTTTTTT.

As for this clonotype: This sequence may be a read error, since a much larger clone differs from it by one base. The genes are TRBV5-4 and TRBJ1-6; D perhaps matches TRBD1 (5 bases). This CDR3 has 15 amino acids. In germline, CDR1 is SGHNT, CDR2 YYREEE (reference sequence). CDR3 nucleotides: TGTCCCAGCAGTCCCGACGGCAGGGCTAATTCACCCCTCCACTTT. It translates to CPSSPDGRANSPLHF.

There are a few counts of this clonotype. CDR3 coding DNA: TGTGCCAGCAGGAACAGGGATTATATCTCTGGCTACACCTTC. Translated, it gives CASRNRDYISGYTF. The chain employs TRBV2 and TRBJ1-2; D is possibly TRBD1 (6 bases). Germline V lookup: CDR1 SNHLY, CDR2 FYNNEI. Trimming left V 6 bases short and J 7 bases short, with 18 bases between. The CDR3 has 14 amino acids.

The V and J genes are TRBV30 and TRBJ1-5; D perhaps matches TRBD1 (5 bases). The CDR3 length is 13 residues. Germline CDR1 reads GTSNPN; CDR2 reads SVGIG (reference sequence). V shed 3 bases and J shed 5 bases, with 11 bases lying between them. Here the CDR3 DNA reads TGTGCCTGGAGCGTCCAGGGTGATCAGCCCCAGCATTTT. It translates to CAWSVQGDQPQHF.

This clonotype was recorded at least ten times. The chain is built from TRBV5-1 and TRBJ2-5, with TRBD2 identical over 13 bases. The junction had 2 bases not matched to a gene; V was cut back by 4 bases and J by 5 bases. CDR3 size: 14 residues. Germline-derived CDR1 and CDR2 are SGHRS and YFSETQ. CDR3 coding DNA: TGCGCCAGCAGCCAGGGACTAGCGGGGGAGACCCAGTACTTC. Translation gives CASSQGLAGETQYF. The full variable domain, its missing parts supplied by reference TRBV5-1 and TRBJ2-5, is KAGVTQTPRYLIKTRGQQVTLSCSPISGHRSVSWYQQTPGQGLQFLFEYFSETQRNKGNFPGRFSGRQFSNSRSEMNVSTLELGDSALYLCASSQGLAGETQYFGPGTRLLVL.